This T cell receptor beta chain originates from a study of CD8 T cells in Susac syndrome. V gave up 6 bases and J gave up 4 bases, with 14 bases separating them. Germline V gives CDR1 SQVTM, CDR2 ANQGSEA. The CDR3 runs 13 residues. When the RNA was reverse transcribed, random hexamers were used with an input of about 0.5 to 1 ug. The authors amplified TCR beta CDR3 across 54 Vbeta and 13 Jbeta using immunoSEQ multiplex PCR. One entry per CDR3 protein, called by TCRdb with MiXCR from the immunoSEQ multiplex PCR reads. Of approximately 150,000 distinct CDR3 sequences listed, around 95% are singletons. The gene calls are TRBV29-1 and TRBJ2-3; D possibly matches TRBD1 or TRBD2 (5 bases each). This TCR came from a human donor with Susac syndrome. The sample taken for sequencing was CD4+ T cells from PBMCs. The CDR3 reads CSVQKGSPDTQYF. Here the CDR3 DNA reads TGCAGCGTACAAAAGGGGAGCCCAGATACGCAGTATTTT.